A single sample gave rise to the 31 T cell receptor beta chains below, sequenced in a study of blood T cell repertoires in COVID-19. Libraries were prepared by immunoSEQ multiplex PCR; TCRdb keeps only in-frame clonotypes and omits some of them. Of about 40,000 clones listed, around 79% are singletons. Sequencing was done on a sample of peripheral blood. The receptors here all came from a woman older than 75 with acute or convalescent COVID-19.

This sequence joins TRBV5-4 and TRBJ2-1; 15 bases line up with TRBD2. The junction had 6 bases not matched to a gene; V was cut back by 4 bases and J by 4 bases. Germline CDR1 reads SGHNT; CDR2 reads YYREEE (reference sequence). This CDR3 has 17 residues. The CDR3 sequence: CASSGTSGRPPYNEQFF. The CDR3 DNA follows: TGTGCCAGCAGCGGGACTAGCGGGAGGCCTCCGTACAATGAGCAGTTCTTC. The full variable domain, rest sourced from reference TRBV5-4 and TRBJ2-1, is ETGVTQSPTHLIKTRGQQVTLRCSSQSGHNTVSWYQQALGQGPQFIFQYYREEENGRGNFPPRFSGLQFPNYSSELNVNALELDDSALYLCASSGTSGRPPYNEQFFGPGTRLTVL.

This clone was seen only once. The chain is built from TRBV28 and TRBJ1-1; D ambiguous. V was cut by 3 bases and J by 0 bases, with 8 bases left in between. Per germline, CDR1 MDHEN and CDR2 SYDVKM. The CDR3 sequence is 14 residues long. This chain's CDR3 is CASSFNGVNTEAFF. CDR3 DNA: TGTGCCAGCAGTTTTAACGGGGTGAACACTGAAGCTTTCTTT.

The chain employs TRBV2 and TRBJ2-1; D possibly corresponds to TRBD1 (5 bases). Germline assignment: CDR1 SNHLY and CDR2 FYNNEI. V lost 2 bases and J lost 12, with 11 bases in between. This CDR3 region has 12 residues. CDR3 sequence: CASSEMGRVQFF. CDR3 DNA sequence: TGTGCCAGCAGTGAAATGGGGCGAGTGCAGTTCTTC.

The rearrangement joins TRBV12-5 to TRBJ1-5; 10 bases are shared with TRBD1. Germline V lookup: CDR1 LGHNT, CDR2 FRNRAP. This CDR3 is built from 17 residues. V was pared by 4 bases and J by 5 bases, with 11 bases of the junction left unmatched. CDR3 sequence reads: CASGSGGQGMGHQPQHF. DNA for the CDR3: TGTGCTAGTGGTTCGGGGGGACAGGGGATGGGGCATCAGCCCCAGCATTTT.

This clone has only one observation. The rearrangement joins TRBV6-2 or TRBV6-3 to TRBJ2-3, with 8 bases aligning to TRBD2. CDR1 and CDR2 (germline): MNHEY, SVGEGT. CDR3 size: 14 residues. Trimming cost V 7 bases and J 1 base; bases outside gene matches: 4. The CDR3 is CASTPGGGTDTQYF. The CDR3 DNA reads TGTGCCAGCACCCCGGGGGGGGGCACAGATACGCAGTATTTT.

The chain combines TRBV29-1 with TRBJ1-2, with 8 nucleotides matching TRBD1. J was trimmed by 4 bases and V by 8 bases; bases with no gene match: 6. The length of the CDR3 is 12 residues. The germline CDR1 and CDR2 sequences are SQVTM and ANQGSEA. In nucleotides, the CDR3 is TGCAGCATTTGGACAGGGCTCTATGGCTACACCTTC. Protein sequence: CSIWTGLYGYTF.

The CDR3 nucleotides are TGTGCCAGTAGTAAAGCTAGCGGGAACACCGGGGAGCTGTTTTTT. Translated: CASSKASGNTGELFF. The chain has TRBV19 and TRBJ2-2; 7 bases line up with TRBD2. Unmatched junction bases numbered 3, after V lost 4 bases and J lost 1 base. This CDR3 comprises 15 residues. CDR1 is LNHDA and CDR2 is SQIVND in the germline V gene (reference sequence). Drawing the rest from reference TRBV19 and TRBJ2-2, the complete variable domain is DGGITQSPKYLFRKEGQNVTLSCEQNLNHDAMYWYRQDPGQGLRLIYYSQIVNDFQKGDIAEGYSVSREKKESFPLTVTSAQKNPTAFYLCASSKASGNTGELFFGEGSRLTVL.

The chain recombines TRBV5-1 with TRBJ2-3; TRBD2 is a possible D gene (6 bases). The CDR3 totals 15 residues. Trimming removed 2 bases at V and 2 bases at J, with 12 bases between. Germline lookup yields CDR1 SGHRS and CDR2 YFSETQ. The CDR3 here is CASSFSSANTDTQYF. The CDR3 DNA is TGCGCCAGCAGCTTCTCTAGCGCCAACACAGATACGCAGTATTTT.

The rearrangement joins TRBV30 to TRBJ1-1, with TRBD1 as a possible D gene (6 bases). Trimming removed 3 bases from V and 0 bases from J, with 14 bases in between. This CDR3 has 15 residues. Germline V CDR1 and CDR2: GTSNPN, SVGIG (reference sequence). The CDR3, as DNA: TGTGCCTGGAGCCAGGGGTTCGGGGTGAACACTGAAGCTTTCTTT. Translated: CAWSQGFGVNTEAFF.

The rearrangement joins TRBV12-3 or TRBV12-4 to TRBJ2-1; D is undetermined. The V gene lost 3 bases and the J gene lost 6 bases, with 6 bases spanning the gap. This CDR3 is 12 amino acids long. The CDR3 bases are TGTGCCAGCAGTTTTGCCAGCAATGAGCAGTTCTTC. Translated, it gives CASSFASNEQFF.

This clone was seen a handful of times. J is TRBJ2-1 and V is TRBV15; 7 nucleotides match TRBD2. Germline CDR1 reads LNHNV; CDR2 reads YYDKDF (reference sequence). This CDR3 region has 17 residues. With 0 bases clipped from V and 0 bases from J, the junction kept 5 bases outside the gene matches. The chain's CDR3 is CATSREIAGLSYNEQFF. CDR3 DNA: TGTGCCACCAGCAGAGAAATAGCGGGCCTCTCCTACAATGAGCAGTTCTTC.

This clone has a handful of counts. The gene calls are TRBV7-9 and TRBJ2-1, with TRBD1 as a possible D gene (6 bases). V lost 5 bases to trimming and J lost 2 bases, with 13 bases between them. This CDR3 spans 15 amino acids. The germline gives CDR1 SEHNR, CDR2 FQNEAQ (reference sequence). The CDR3 nucleotides are TGTGCCAGCAGCATAGGACAGCGACCCTACAATGAGCAGTTCTTC. Translating it yields CASSIGQRPYNEQFF.

In its sample, this clone was seen a few times. V usage is TRBV23-1 and J usage is TRBJ2-3; D is possibly TRBD1 (7 bases). TRBV23-1 is identified as an open reading frame with a role that is uncertain. V was clipped by 2 bases and J by 1 base, with 16 bases between them. The CDR3 consists of 17 residues. For the CDR3, the DNA is TGCGCCAGCAGTCAACGAAGGAGGGGGCCCCGCACAGATACGCAGTATTTT. Its protein product is CASSQRRRGPRTDTQYF.

The chain recombines TRBV18 with TRBJ2-7; 8 nucleotides match TRBD1. CDR1 KGHSH and CDR2 LQKENI come from the germline V gene. This CDR3 comprises 15 residues. V gave up 2 bases and J gave up 5 bases; unmatched junction bases: 8. CDR3 coding DNA: TGTGCCAGCTCACCAAGGACAGGGTCGGAGGACGAGCAGTACTTC. Translation: CASSPRTGSEDEQYF. Full variable domain (remainder filled in from reference TRBV18 and TRBJ2-7): NAGVMQNPRHLVRRRGQEARLRCSPMKGHSHVYWYRQLPEEGLKFMVYLQKENIIDESGMPKERFSAEFPKEGPSILRIQQVVRGDSAAYFCASSPRTGSEDEQYFGPGTRLTVT.

The chain links TRBV7-2 to TRBJ2-2; D uncertain. Per the germline V gene, CDR1 is SGHTA and CDR2 is FQGNSA. V lost 5 bases and J 0 bases, leaving 7 bases between the germline ends. The CDR3 loop spans 14 amino acids. The CDR3 DNA is TGTGCCAGCAGCCCACGAGCGAACACCGGGGAGCTGTTTTTT. Encoded protein: CASSPRANTGELFF.

The chain links TRBV3-1 (or the pseudogene TRBV3-2) to TRBJ2-3, with 7 positions matching TRBD2. The CDR3 extends over 17 amino acids. After removal of 0 bases from V and 2 bases from J, the junction contained 8 bases not matched to a gene. Germline CDR1 and CDR2: LGHDT and YNNKEL (reference sequence). CDR3: CASSQDDTGGVTDTQYF. CDR3 DNA sequence: TGTGCCAGCAGCCAAGATGACACGGGAGGCGTCACAGATACGCAGTATTTT.

The gene calls are TRBV9 and TRBJ2-5; 9 bases match TRBD2. CDR3 length equals 15 residues. V shed 3 bases and J 5 bases; nucleotides not matched to a gene: 8. In germline, CDR1 is SGDLS, CDR2 YYNGEE. CDR3 sequence (DNA): TGTGCCAGCAGCGCCCCGGCGGGAGGGTCTGAGACCCAGTACTTC. Protein: CASSAPAGGSETQYF.

The chain recombines TRBV5-1 with TRBJ2-2; 10 bases are a match to TRBD1. CDR3 length equals 17 residues. Germline assignment: CDR1 SGHRS and CDR2 YFSETQ. The J segment lost 6 bases and the V segment lost 4 bases, leaving 12 bases of the junction unmatched. CDR3 nucleotides: TGCGCCAGCAGCCATCTCAGGACAGGGGGATTTCCCGGGGAGCTGTTTTTT. This encodes CASSHLRTGGFPGELFF.

This clone was found once. This chain links TRBV19 with TRBJ1-4, with 7 nucleotides matching TRBD1. This CDR3 is 14 amino acids long. Unmatched junction bases numbered 8, after V lost 11 bases and J lost 2 bases. Germline assignment: CDR1 LNHDA and CDR2 SQIVND (reference sequence). The CDR3 region is CAAAGQATNEKLFF. Here the CDR3 DNA reads TGTGCCGCGGCAGGACAGGCGACTAATGAAAAACTGTTTTTT.

This clone was recorded only once. V gene TRBV19 combines with J gene TRBJ1-2, with D perhaps TRBD1 (6 bases). The CDR3 extends over 13 amino acids. V was clipped by 8 bases and J by 4 bases, with 14 bases between them. Germline V gives CDR1 LNHDA, CDR2 SQIVND (reference sequence). The CDR3 here is CASEQGRLYGYTF. CDR3 nucleotide sequence: TGTGCCAGTGAACAGGGACGGCTCTATGGCTACACCTTC.

The rearrangement links TRBV7-2 to TRBJ2-5; 7 bases agree with TRBD2. The length of the CDR3 is 14 residues. Trimming took 5 bases from V and 4 from J; bases not matched to a gene: 7. Germline V CDR1 and CDR2: SGHTA, FQGNSA. The CDR3 region is CASSRGVNSETQYF. Here the CDR3 DNA reads TGTGCCAGCAGCCGGGGGGTTAATTCAGAGACCCAGTACTTC.

This chain uses TRBV30 with TRBJ2-7; the match to TRBD1 covers 7 bases. The V gene end was trimmed by 3 bases and the J gene end by 4 bases; junction bases not matched to a gene: 3. The CDR3 runs 12 residues. From germline, CDR1 is GTSNPN and CDR2 SVGIG (reference sequence). This CDR3 is CAWSRQGYEQYF. As DNA, the CDR3 is TGTGCCTGGAGCCGACAGGGATACGAGCAGTACTTC.

This rearrangement joins TRBV5-1 to TRBJ2-5; D perhaps matches TRBD2 (6 bases). CDR1 is SGHRS and CDR2 is YFSETQ in the germline V gene. The CDR3 totals 14 residues. Between the trimmed V and J ends, which lost 1 base and 1 base, there was a span of 8 bases. The CDR3 is CASSLRGGQETQYF. In DNA, the CDR3 is TGCGCCAGCAGCTTGCGGGGAGGCCAAGAGACCCAGTACTTC.

The chain has TRBV24-1 and TRBJ2-3; 9 bases fit TRBD2. CDR1 is KGHDR and CDR2 is SFDVKD in the germline V gene. There are 16 residues in the CDR3. V shed 4 bases, J shed 3 bases, and the junction held 7 bases outside the gene matches. The DNA of the CDR3 is TGTGCCACCAGTGAGGGTAGCGGGAGTTGGACAGATACGCAGTATTTT. Translation: CATSEGSGSWTDTQYF.

The V call is TRBV5-1, the J call TRBJ2-7; 13 bases are shared with TRBD2. Germline values: CDR1 SGHRS, CDR2 YFSETQ. J was trimmed by 2 bases and V by 3 bases; bases with no gene match: 5. This CDR3 comprises 16 residues. Written as DNA, the CDR3 is TGCGCCAGCAGCTGGGGACTAGCGGGATTTCCCTACGAGCAGTACTTC. It yields the protein CASSWGLAGFPYEQYF.

The CDR3 sequence: CASSPPGQYNEQFF. The CDR3 DNA reads as TGTGCCAGCAGCCCACCGGGACAGTACAATGAGCAGTTCTTC. The gene calls are TRBV3-1 (or the pseudogene TRBV3-2) and TRBJ2-1, with 7 bases lining up with TRBD1. Germline V gene lookup returns CDR1 LGHDT and CDR2 YNNKEL (reference sequence). This CDR3 spans 14 amino acids. The V gene end was trimmed by 4 bases and the J gene end by 4 bases; junction bases not matched to a gene: 4.

This rearrangement joins TRBV5-5 to TRBJ1-1; 10 bases align to TRBD1. The CDR3 has 16 amino acids. Germline lookup yields CDR1 SGHKS and CDR2 YYEKEE (reference sequence). V lost 5 bases, J lost 5 bases, and 12 bases stayed unmatched. CDR3 bases: TGTGCCAGCAGACCCGGGACAGGGGTTTGGGGAACTGAAGCTTTCTTT. Translated: CASRPGTGVWGTEAFF.

The genes are TRBV3-1 (or the pseudogene TRBV3-2) and TRBJ1-1, with 9 bases matching TRBD1. CDR3 length: 14 amino acids. Germline-derived CDR1 and CDR2 are LGHDT and YNNKEL (reference sequence). V trimming: 3 bases; J trimming: 8 bases; junction bases outside the gene matches: 7. This chain's CDR3 is CASSHWDRDWEAFF. The CDR3, as DNA: TGTGCCAGCAGCCACTGGGACAGGGATTGGGAAGCTTTCTTT.

The rearrangement links TRBV4-1 to TRBJ1-1, with 7 nucleotides matching TRBD1. The germline gives CDR1 MGHRA, CDR2 YSYEKL. The CDR3 has 13 residues. J was trimmed by 7 bases and V by 3 bases; bases with no gene match: 5. CDR3 DNA: TGCGCCAGCAGCCAGCGGGACAGCGATGAAGCTTTCTTT. This encodes CASSQRDSDEAFF.

The chain is built from TRBV7-3 and TRBJ2-1, with 7 bases fitting TRBD2. Germline CDR1 SGHTA, CDR2 FQGTGA. The V segment lost 1 base and the J segment 6 bases; nucleotides outside the gene matches: 12. The length of the CDR3 is 17 residues. CDR3 sequence: CASSLNLLARGANEQFF. CDR3 bases: TGTGCCAGCAGCTTAAACCTACTAGCGAGAGGGGCCAATGAGCAGTTCTTC.

The V and J genes are TRBV5-1 and TRBJ2-1; D perhaps matches TRBD2 (6 bases). The V end was cut by 3 bases, the J end by 9 bases, with 16 bases between. Germline CDR1 is SGHRS and CDR2 is YFSETQ. The CDR3 contains 14 residues. CDR3 region: CASSSPGVPGEQFF. CDR3 in DNA: TGCGCCAGCAGCTCTCCGGGGGTGCCCGGTGAGCAGTTCTTC.